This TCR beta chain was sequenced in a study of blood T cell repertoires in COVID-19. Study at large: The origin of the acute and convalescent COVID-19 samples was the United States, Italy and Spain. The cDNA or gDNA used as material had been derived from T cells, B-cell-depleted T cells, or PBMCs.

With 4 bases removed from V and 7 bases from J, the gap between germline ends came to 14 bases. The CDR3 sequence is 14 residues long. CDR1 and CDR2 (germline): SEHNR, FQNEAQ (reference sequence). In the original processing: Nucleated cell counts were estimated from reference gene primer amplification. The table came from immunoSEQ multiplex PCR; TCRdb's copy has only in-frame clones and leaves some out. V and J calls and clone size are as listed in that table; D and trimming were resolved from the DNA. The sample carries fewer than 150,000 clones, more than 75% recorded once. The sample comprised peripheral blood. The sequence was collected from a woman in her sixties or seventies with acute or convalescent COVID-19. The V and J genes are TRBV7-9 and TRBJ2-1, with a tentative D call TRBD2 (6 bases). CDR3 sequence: CASSSRSGVNEQFF. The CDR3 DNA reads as TGTGCCAGCAGCTCGAGATCGGGGGTGAATGAGCAGTTCTTC.